This TCR beta chain was captured in a study of CXCR3-negative and CXCR3-positive naive CD8 T cells. Every subset of CD8+ T cells was sorted in triplicate at roughly 300,000 cells each. CD45RO-CCR7+CD27+CD95- marked naive CD8+ T cells. Regarding this clonotype: What it binds is not known.

General study findings and limits: Naive cells with CXCR3 showed TRB CDR3s that were more hydrophobic than those in CXCR3-negative naive cells.

This CDR3 has 13 residues. The germline gives CDR1 MDHEN, CDR2 SYDVKM. The method, 5' RACE with UMI labels, was used to prepare the TRB cDNA libraries. TCRdb derives one entry per CDR3 protein from the 5' RACE reads, leaving out DNA. The sample holds tens of thousands of distinct CDR3 sequences. The sequencing input was naive CXCR3+ CD8+ T cells from blood. Subset given: CD45RO-CCR7+CD27+CD95- naive CD8+ T cells expressing CXCR3 (TNR3+). The clonotype was recovered from a human donor in good health. Some clones in this sample may be carry-over from other donors' samples. The chain carries TRBV28 and TRBJ2-7; TCRdb designates TRBD1, a call that cannot be tested without DNA. CDR3 sequence: CASSWLGGVEQYF.